One T cell receptor (beta chain) is described in this entry. Its antigen remains unidentified. This record belongs to a study of T cells in Graves' hyperthyroidism and ophthalmopathy. Study information: Peripheral blood sampling occurred at initial diagnosis, before any treatment. Study-level results: The model anticipated ophthalmopathy a median about 7.1 months pre-onset.

TCR beta CDR3 sequences were amplified from RNA transcripts. Primed by the HTBI set, a first-round RT-PCR was run on the TCR CDR3. TCRdb re-derived calls from the multiplex PCR reads in MiXCR, one entry per CDR3 protein. The data hold hundreds of thousands of distinct CDR3 sequences, with around 15% observed a single time. Germline CDR1 reads MNHEY; CDR2 reads SMNVEV (reference sequence). V was cut by 3 bases and J by 6 bases, with 6 bases left in between. This CDR3 comprises 13 residues. The source material was blood. The genes are TRBV27 and TRBJ1-6; D unresolved. The clonotype comes from a woman aged 18-29 years with Graves' hyperthyroidism. The CDR3 here is CASSFSVNSPLHF. DNA of the CDR3: TGTGCCAGCAGTTTCAGTGTTAATTCACCCCTCCACTTT.